Below, 17 T cell receptor beta chains from the same sample are listed, as sequenced in a study of shared clonotypes between healthy human individuals. Measured with immunoSEQ multiplex PCR; TCRdb has only the in-frame clones, and not every one. The repertoire consists of about 700,000 clones, with under 80% occurring once and the leading ten covering over 1.5%. Sequencing input: memory CD4+ T cells sorted from blood. The subset was: CD45RA-negative fraction. The receptors shown here come from a woman in her 30s in good health.

The chain recombines TRBV28 with TRBJ1-2; a possible D gene is TRBD1 (5 bases). The CDR3 has 13 residues. Per the germline V gene, CDR1 is MDHEN and CDR2 is SYDVKM. Trimming took off 10 bases at V and 4 bases at J, with 16 bases between the two ends. The CDR3 reads CATAGGVIYGYTF. The CDR3 nucleotides are TGTGCCACGGCCGGGGGTGTCATCTATGGCTACACCTTC.

This clone has a single count. V usage is TRBV29-1 and J usage is TRBJ2-1; 13 bases align to TRBD2. The V gene end was trimmed by 0 bases and the J gene end by 5 bases; junction bases not matched to a gene: 7. The CDR3 consists of 17 residues. Germline CDR1 and CDR2: SQVTM and ANQGSEA. The CDR3 DNA sequence: TGCAGCGTTGAAGAAAGCAAAACTAGCGGGAGGGACAATGAGCAGTTCTTC. It codes for CSVEESKTSGRDNEQFF.

The V call is TRBV10-3, the J call TRBJ2-5, with TRBD2 matching 10 bases. The length of the CDR3 is 17 residues. V shed 0 bases, J shed 2 bases, and the junction held 6 bases outside the gene matches. Germline V gives CDR1 ENHRY, CDR2 SYGVKD. This chain's CDR3 is CAISESVGLAVQETQYF. The CDR3 DNA sequence: TGTGCCATCAGTGAGTCGGTAGGACTAGCGGTACAAGAGACCCAGTACTTC.

The V call is TRBV19, the J call TRBJ1-5; weak D call: TRBD1 (5 bases). V was cut by 4 bases and J by 4 bases, with 20 bases left in between. Germline CDR1 and CDR2: LNHDA and SQIVND (reference sequence). The CDR3 totals 17 residues. The CDR3 sequence is CASSTRVGPGANQPQHF. In DNA, the CDR3 is TGTGCCAGTAGTACCCGGGTAGGGCCCGGGGCAAATCAGCCCCAGCATTTT.

This clone was recorded at least ten times. V is TRBV10-3 and J is TRBJ1-1; TRBD1 is a possible D gene (5 bases). The germline V gene encodes CDR1 ENHRY and CDR2 SYGVKD. This CDR3 has 14 residues. V was trimmed by 0 bases and J by 5 bases, leaving 10 bases between them. The chain's CDR3 is CAISESGAGTEAFF. The CDR3 nucleotides are TGTGCCATCAGTGAGTCAGGGGCGGGGACTGAAGCTTTCTTT.

V usage is TRBV7-2 and J usage is TRBJ2-7; D ambiguous. Trimming removed 3 bases from V and 2 bases from J, with 8 bases in between. CDR1 is SGHTA and CDR2 is FQGNSA in the germline V gene. This CDR3 has 13 amino acids. The CDR3, as DNA: TGTGCCAGCAGCTTGCCAGGACCCTACGAGCAGTACTTC. The encoded protein is CASSLPGPYEQYF.

V gene TRBV28 combines with J gene TRBJ1-3, with D possibly TRBD1 on 6 matching bases. CDR3 size: 17 residues. Germline CDR1 MDHEN, CDR2 SYDVKM. V shed 8 bases and J shed 0 bases, with 20 bases lying between them. CDR3: CASQGTWQGGSGNTIYF. The CDR3 nucleotides are TGTGCCAGCCAGGGGACGTGGCAGGGAGGCTCTGGAAACACCATATATTTT.

Only a few counts were recorded for this clone. The V call is TRBV5-4, the J call TRBJ2-5, with 7 bases identical to TRBD2. V trimming: 6 bases; J trimming: 3 bases; junction bases outside the gene matches: 14. The V gene's germline CDR1 is SGHNT and CDR2 YYREEE (reference sequence). CDR3 length: 16 amino acids. The CDR3 region is CASTSRGGKSEETQYF. In nucleotides, the CDR3 is TGTGCCAGCACCTCCCGGGGAGGGAAGTCGGAAGAGACCCAGTACTTC.

The CDR3 DNA sequence: TGCGCCAGCAGCCCCGGGAGGGCGGCCTACAATGAGCAGTTCTTC. Protein sequence: CASSPGRAAYNEQFF. The chain uses TRBV4-1 and TRBJ2-1; 8 bases agree with TRBD2. V gave up 4 bases and J gave up 2 bases; unmatched junction bases: 4. The CDR3 is made up of 15 amino acids. Looked up from germline, CDR1 is MGHRA and CDR2 is YSYEKL.

The chain has TRBV4-2 and TRBJ1-6; D is undetermined. The CDR3 is 17 amino acids. Germline CDR1 LGHNA, CDR2 YNFKEQ. V gave up 2 bases and J gave up 7 bases, with 18 bases separating them. The CDR3, as DNA: TGTGCCAGCAGCCAATCTCGGCCGGGAAGGGCCAATTCACCCCTCCACTTT. Translating gives CASSQSRPGRANSPLHF.

The gene calls are TRBV5-4 and TRBJ1-3; 10 bases line up with TRBD1. V shed 5 bases and J 1 base; nucleotides not matched to a gene: 9. The CDR3 contains 17 residues. CDR1 and CDR2 from the germline V gene are SGHNT and YYREEE (reference sequence). The CDR3 sequence is CASRPGTGEDSGNTIYF. Here the CDR3 DNA reads TGTGCCAGCAGGCCTGGGACAGGGGAGGATTCTGGAAACACCATATATTTT.

Regarding this clone: The junction shows a germline mismatch at one end, possibly a read error. V is TRBV6-1 and J is TRBJ2-7, with TRBD1 matching 9 bases. Germline assignment: CDR1 MNHNS and CDR2 SASEGT. The CDR3 sequence is 15 residues long. The CDR3 loop reads CASSERLGQGRFRRF. The CDR3 DNA follows: TGTGCCAGCAGTGAAAGGTTAGGACAGGGGAGGTTTCGCCGCTTC.

The rearrangement joins TRBV18 to TRBJ1-1, with no clear D. Trimming left V 3 bases short and J 1 base short, with 12 bases between. CDR1 and CDR2 from the germline V gene are KGHSH and LQKENI. CDR3 length: 15 residues. The CDR3 DNA follows: TGTGCCAGCTCACCGCGTTTCCAACCGAACACTGAAGCTTTCTTT. Translated, it gives CASSPRFQPNTEAFF.

The CDR3 DNA is TGTGCCAGCAGTACTTCAGGGTCCCGTAGGTTAATCACAGATACGCAGTATTTT. Translated, it gives CASSTSGSRRLITDTQYF. V and J are TRBV28 and TRBJ2-3, with a possible D match to TRBD1 (5 bases). Between the trimmed V and J ends, which lost 5 bases and 2 bases, there was a span of 23 bases. Germline V gene data show CDR1 as MDHEN and CDR2 as SYDVKM. This CDR3 has 18 amino acids.

The CDR3 loop reads CASNRRGNTEAFF. CDR3 DNA: TGTGCCAGCAACCGACGAGGGAACACTGAAGCTTTCTTT. The J gene is TRBJ1-1, the V gene TRBV11-2; D remains ambiguous. Germline values: CDR1 SGHAT, CDR2 FQNNGV. Trimming took 7 bases from V and 1 from J, leaving 10 bases between them. There are 13 residues in the CDR3.

The V call is TRBV19, the J call TRBJ2-2; perhaps TRBD1 as D (6 bases). CDR1 and CDR2 from the germline V gene are LNHDA and SQIVND (reference sequence). The CDR3 loop spans 14 amino acids. The V gene lost 4 bases and the J gene lost 5 bases, with 11 bases spanning the gap. The CDR3 spells CASSTQGSTGELFF. The DNA for the CDR3 is TGTGCCAGTAGTACCCAGGGGAGTACCGGGGAGCTGTTTTTT.

This clone was counted a few times. The V call is TRBV7-9, the J call TRBJ2-2; D may match TRBD1 or TRBD2 (5 bases each). Trimming stripped 5 bases from V and 0 bases from J, with 13 bases between. CDR1 is SEHNR, CDR2 FQNEAQ, per germline (reference sequence). The CDR3 runs to 16 residues. This chain's CDR3 is CASSTRGAANTGELFF. As DNA, the CDR3 is TGTGCCAGCAGCACTCGAGGGGCCGCGAACACCGGGGAGCTGTTTTTT.